A selection of T cell receptor beta chains follows, all from one sample in a study of response to subunit inactivated influenza vaccine. TCRdb redid the calling of the RT-PCR reads with MiXCR, one entry per CDR3 protein. The sample holds approximately 520,000 distinct CDR3 sequences; about 25% are singletons and the top ten take 1.9%. The sequenced sample was CD4+ T cells sorted from PBMCs, obtained around 5 days after vaccination. The receptors originated from a man in his fifties who received an inactivated influenza vaccine. Both conserved end residues are part of each CDR3. A D gene is named only where the DNA matches it firmly. The size entry is marked missing in some rows and otherwise reads once, few, many or a size class.

CDR3 length	V gene	D gene	clone size	J gene	CDR3 protein	CDR3 DNA
14	TRBV28	-	-	TRBJ2-1	CASMGPNSYNEQFF	TGTGCCAGCATGGGACCAAACTCCTACAATGAGCAGTTCTTC
14	TRBV29-1	-	few	TRBJ2-1	CSVKRAGDGGLQFF	TGCAGCGTTAAACGAGCGGGTGACGGGGGCTTGCAGTTCTTC
12	TRBV7-2	-	few	TRBJ2-7	CASSTDHYEQYF	TGTGCCAGCAGCACGGACCACTACGAGCAGTACTTC
14	TRBV6-2/TRBV6-3	TRBD2	few	TRBJ2-3	CASRGGGGTDTQYF	TGTGCCAGTCGGGGGGGAGGGGGCACAGATACGCAGTATTTT
13	TRBV7-2	-	-	TRBJ2-4	CASSLVGANIQYF	TGTGCCAGCAGCTTGGTGGGGGCGAACATTCAGTACTTC
14	TRBV7-9	-	-	TRBJ1-2	CASSFGRDGYGYTF	TGTGCCAGCAGCTTTGGCAGGGACGGCTATGGCTACACCTTC
13	TRBV29-1	TRBD1	-	TRBJ1-2	CSVGARDSKGYTF	TGCAGCGTTGGGGCCAGGGACAGCAAAGGCTACACCTTC
16	TRBV12-3/TRBV12-4	-	few	TRBJ2-3	CASTNLRDSFTDTQYF	TGTGCCAGCACCAACCTTCGGGACTCTTTCACAGATACGCAGTATTTT
15	TRBV29-1	TRBD2	-	TRBJ2-1	CSVSGDLLRYNEQFF	TGCAGCGTTAGCGGGGACCTCCTCCGTTACAATGAGCAGTTCTTC
17	TRBV10-3	TRBD1	-	TRBJ2-7	CAISEGEVWTGSYEQYF	TGTGCCATCAGTGAAGGGGAGGTGTGGACAGGGTCCTACGAGCAGTACTTC
14	TRBV7-6	-	few	TRBJ2-1	CASSLVLGVDEQFF	TGTGCCAGCAGCTTAGTCCTCGGCGTCGATGAGCAGTTCTTC
13	TRBV20-1	-	-	TRBJ2-1	CSMLEGPDNEQFF	TGCAGTATGTTAGAGGGGCCGGACAATGAGCAGTTCTTC
16	TRBV10-3	-	few	TRBJ1-1	CAISGLGGQGDENAFF	TGTGCCATCAGTGGTTTGGGGGGCCAAGGTGATGAGAATGCTTTCTTT
15	TRBV5-1	TRBD2	-	TRBJ2-5	CASRISSGVAETQYF	TGCGCCAGCAGGATTTCTAGCGGGGTAGCGGAGACCCAGTACTTC
14	TRBV5-1	TRBD2	-	TRBJ2-1	CASSQTGAGGQQFF	TGCGCCAGCAGCCAGACGGGGGCGGGAGGACAGCAGTTCTTC
16	TRBV2	-	-	TRBJ2-1	CASSELIAGGYNEQFF	TGTGCCAGCAGTGAGCTAATCGCAGGGGGGTACAATGAGCAGTTCTTC
16	TRBV24-1	-	-	TRBJ2-2	CATSDPGTPGAGELFF	TGTGCCACCAGTGACCCCGGGACACCGGGGGCCGGGGAGCTGTTTTTT
14	TRBV3-1	-	-	TRBJ2-7	CASSQGTLRVEQYF	TGTGCCAGCAGCCAAGGGACCCTACGTGTGGAGCAGTACTTC
14	TRBV27	TRBD2	-	TRBJ2-1	CASSSGSAYNEQFF	TGTGCCAGCAGTAGCGGGAGTGCGTACAATGAGCAGTTCTTC
15	TRBV7-2	TRBD2	few	TRBJ2-1	CASSVAGDVYNEQFF	TGTGCCAGCAGCGTAGCGGGAGACGTCTACAATGAGCAGTTCTTC
16	TRBV7-2	-	few	TRBJ2-3	CASSLIGGLPTDTQYF	TGTGCCAGCAGCTTAATAGGGGGGCTACCCACAGATACGCAGTATTTT
18	TRBV27	-	-	TRBJ2-3	CASSLSIGARTRTDTQYF	TGTGCCAGCAGTTTATCGATTGGGGCTCGGACACGCACAGATACGCAGTATTTT
16	TRBV12-3/TRBV12-4	-	few	TRBJ1-1	CASHPSGGSPNTEAFF	TGTGCCAGCCATCCCTCCGGCGGCTCACCGAACACTGAAGCTTTCTTT
14	TRBV12-3/TRBV12-4	TRBD1	few	TRBJ1-1	CASSSDRGNTEAFF	TGTGCCAGCAGTTCGGACAGGGGGAACACTGAAGCTTTCTTT
14	TRBV12-3/TRBV12-4	TRBD1	few	TRBJ1-1	CASSRTGGYTEAFF	TGTGCCAGCAGCAGGACAGGGGGCTACACTGAAGCTTTCTTT
17	TRBV5-1	TRBD2	-	TRBJ2-3	CASSLVPPSGGTDTQYF	TGCGCCAGCAGCTTAGTCCCTCCTAGCGGGGGCACAGATACGCAGTATTTT
11	TRBV12-3/TRBV12-4	-	-	TRBJ1-2	CASSSRWGYTF	TGTGCCAGCAGTTCCAGGTGGGGCTACACCTTC
15	TRBV4-3	-	few	TRBJ2-5	CASSPGTSRAETQYF	TGCGCCAGCAGCCCCGGGACAAGCCGGGCAGAGACCCAGTACTTC
16	TRBV7-9	TRBD2	few	TRBJ2-1	CASSFLDSGAYNEQFF	TGTGCCAGCAGCTTTTTGGATAGCGGGGCTTACAATGAGCAGTTCTTC
12	TRBV20-1	-	-	TRBJ1-2	CSARYTNYGYTF	TGCAGTGCAAGATATACTAACTATGGCTACACCTTC
13	TRBV10-3	-	-	TRBJ1-5	CAISATGTQPQHF	TGTGCCATCAGTGCAACGGGGACCCAGCCCCAGCATTTT
15	TRBV5-6	TRBD1	-	TRBJ2-7	CASSSGTGWWYEQYF	TGTGCCAGCAGCTCCGGGACAGGGTGGTGGTACGAGCAGTACTTC
14	TRBV7-2	-	many	TRBJ2-3	CASSFGASTDTQYF	TGTGCCAGCAGCTTCGGAGCTAGCACAGATACGCAGTATTTT
17	TRBV6-2/TRBV6-3	-	-	TRBJ1-5	CASRESLRPGSNQPQHF	TGTGCCAGCAGGGAATCTTTGCGCCCAGGGAGCAATCAGCCCCAGCATTTT
14	TRBV29-1	-	many	TRBJ2-3	CSVAIGLNTDTQYF	TGCAGCGTGGCCATAGGACTCAACACAGATACGCAGTATTTT